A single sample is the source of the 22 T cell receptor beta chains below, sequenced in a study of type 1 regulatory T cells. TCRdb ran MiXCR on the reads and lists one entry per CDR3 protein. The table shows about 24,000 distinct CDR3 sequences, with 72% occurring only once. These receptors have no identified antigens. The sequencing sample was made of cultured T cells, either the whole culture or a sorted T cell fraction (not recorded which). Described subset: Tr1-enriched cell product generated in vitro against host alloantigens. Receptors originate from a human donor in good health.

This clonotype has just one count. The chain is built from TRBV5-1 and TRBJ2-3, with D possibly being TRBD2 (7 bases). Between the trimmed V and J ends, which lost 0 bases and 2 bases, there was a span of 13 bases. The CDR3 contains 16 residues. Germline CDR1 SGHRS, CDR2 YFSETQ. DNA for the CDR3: TGCGCCAGCAGCTTGGACGCAGGGGACTACACAGATACGCAGTATTTT. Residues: CASSLDAGDYTDTQYF.

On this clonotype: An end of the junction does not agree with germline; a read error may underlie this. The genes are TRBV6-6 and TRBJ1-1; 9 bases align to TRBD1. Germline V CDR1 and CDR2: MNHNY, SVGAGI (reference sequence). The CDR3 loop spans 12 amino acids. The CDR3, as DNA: TGTGCCAGCAGTTCCCAGGACAGGGGCCTTTCATTT. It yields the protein CASSSQDRGLSF.

CDR3 sequence: CASSGRGTGGGETQYF. The CDR3 nucleotides are TGCGCCAGCAGCGGAAGAGGGACCGGCGGGGGAGAGACCCAGTACTTC. The chain uses TRBV5-1 and TRBJ2-5, with 7 bases identical to TRBD2. CDR3 length: 16 residues. V trimming: 4 bases; J trimming: 4 bases; junction bases outside the gene matches: 13. Germline CDR1 and CDR2: SGHRS and YFSETQ.

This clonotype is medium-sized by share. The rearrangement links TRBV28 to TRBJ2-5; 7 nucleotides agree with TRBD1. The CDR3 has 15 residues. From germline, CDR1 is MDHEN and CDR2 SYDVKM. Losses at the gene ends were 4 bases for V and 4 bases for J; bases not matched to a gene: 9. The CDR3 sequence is CASSSLTGFGETQYF. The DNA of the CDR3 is TGTGCCAGCAGTTCCCTGACAGGGTTTGGAGAGACCCAGTACTTC.

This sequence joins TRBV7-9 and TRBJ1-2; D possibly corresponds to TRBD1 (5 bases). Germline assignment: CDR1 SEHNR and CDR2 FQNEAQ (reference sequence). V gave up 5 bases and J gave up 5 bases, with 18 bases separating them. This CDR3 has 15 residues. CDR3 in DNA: TGTGCCAGCAGCAAAGACGGGACCGCTCATTATGGCTACACCTTC. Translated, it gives CASSKDGTAHYGYTF.

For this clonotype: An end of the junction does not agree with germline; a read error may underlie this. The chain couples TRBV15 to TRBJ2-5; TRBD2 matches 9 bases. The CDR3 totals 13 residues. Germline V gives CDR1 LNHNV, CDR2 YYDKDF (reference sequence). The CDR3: CATSRGLAGFPFF. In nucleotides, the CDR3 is TGTGCCACCAGCAGAGGCCTAGCGGGGTTCCCCTTCTTC. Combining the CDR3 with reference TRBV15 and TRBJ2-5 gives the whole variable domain DAMVIQNPRYQVTQFGKPVTLSCSQTLNHNVMYWYQQKSSQAPKLLFHYYDKDFNNEADTPDNFQSRRPNTSFCFLDIRSPGLGDTAMYLCATSRGLAGFPFFGPGTRLLVL.

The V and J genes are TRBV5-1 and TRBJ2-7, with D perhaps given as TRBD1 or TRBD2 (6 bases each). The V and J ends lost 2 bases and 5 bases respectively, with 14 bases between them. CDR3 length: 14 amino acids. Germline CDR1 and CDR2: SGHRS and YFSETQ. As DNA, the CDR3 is TGCGCCAGCAGCTTTTCGGGGGCAGCCAACGAGCAGTACTTC. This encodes CASSFSGAANEQYF.

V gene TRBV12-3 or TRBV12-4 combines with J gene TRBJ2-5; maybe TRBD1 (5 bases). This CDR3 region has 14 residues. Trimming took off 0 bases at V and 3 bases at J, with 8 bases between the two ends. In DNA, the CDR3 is TGTGCCAGCAGTTTAGCTCCGACAGAAGAGACCCAGTACTTC. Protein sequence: CASSLAPTEETQYF.

The CDR3 here is CSSRGGTYQETQYF. The CDR3 coding sequence is TGCAGCTCGAGAGGAGGGACGTACCAAGAGACCCAGTACTTC. The chain carries TRBV20-1 and TRBJ2-5, with TRBD2 as a possible D gene (6 bases). Germline V gene data show CDR1 as DFQATT and CDR2 as SNEGSKA (reference sequence). This CDR3 has 14 residues.

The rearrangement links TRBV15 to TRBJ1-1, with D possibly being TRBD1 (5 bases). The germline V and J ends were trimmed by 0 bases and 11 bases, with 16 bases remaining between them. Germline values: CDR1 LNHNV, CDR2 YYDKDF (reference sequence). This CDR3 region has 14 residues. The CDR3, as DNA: TGTGCCACCAGCAGAGAAAGAGTGGGGCAACGGGCTTTCTTT. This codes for CATSRERVGQRAFF. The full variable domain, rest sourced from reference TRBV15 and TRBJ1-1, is DAMVIQNPRYQVTQFGKPVTLSCSQTLNHNVMYWYQQKSSQAPKLLFHYYDKDFNNEADTPDNFQSRRPNTSFCFLDIRSPGLGDTAMYLCATSRERVGQRAFFGQGTRLTVV.

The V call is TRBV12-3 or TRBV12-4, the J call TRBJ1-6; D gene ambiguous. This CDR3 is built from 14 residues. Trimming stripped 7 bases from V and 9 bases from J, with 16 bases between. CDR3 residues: CASNLEGGSSPLHF. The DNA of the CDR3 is TGTGCCAGCAATTTGGAGGGTGGAAGTTCACCCCTCCACTTT.

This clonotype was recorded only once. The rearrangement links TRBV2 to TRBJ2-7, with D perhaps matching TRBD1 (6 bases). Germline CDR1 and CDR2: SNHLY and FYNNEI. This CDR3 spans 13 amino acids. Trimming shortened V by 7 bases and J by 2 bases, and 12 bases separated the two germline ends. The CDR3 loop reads CASTPDRPYEQYF. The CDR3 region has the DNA TGTGCCAGCACCCCCGACAGGCCCTACGAGCAGTACTTC.

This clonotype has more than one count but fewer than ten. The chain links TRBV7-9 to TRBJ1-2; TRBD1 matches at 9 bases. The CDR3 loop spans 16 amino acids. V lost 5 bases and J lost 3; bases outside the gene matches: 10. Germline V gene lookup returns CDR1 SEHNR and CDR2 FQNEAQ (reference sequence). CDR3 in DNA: TGTGCCAGCAGCCGCTCCGGGACAGGGTCAGACTATGGCTACACCTTC. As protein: CASSRSGTGSDYGYTF.

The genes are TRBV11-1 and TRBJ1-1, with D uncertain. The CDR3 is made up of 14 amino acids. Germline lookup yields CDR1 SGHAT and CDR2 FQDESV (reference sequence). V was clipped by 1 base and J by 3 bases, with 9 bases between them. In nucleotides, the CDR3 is TGTGCCAGCAGCTTAGTCGGACCATACACTGAAGCTTTCTTT. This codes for CASSLVGPYTEAFF.

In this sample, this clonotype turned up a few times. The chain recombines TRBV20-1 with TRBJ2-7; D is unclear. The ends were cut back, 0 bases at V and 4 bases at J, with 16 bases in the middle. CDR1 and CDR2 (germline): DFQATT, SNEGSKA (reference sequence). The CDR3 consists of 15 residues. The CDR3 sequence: CSARDPAQTIYEQYF. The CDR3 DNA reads TGCAGTGCTAGAGATCCTGCCCAAACCATTTACGAGCAGTACTTC.

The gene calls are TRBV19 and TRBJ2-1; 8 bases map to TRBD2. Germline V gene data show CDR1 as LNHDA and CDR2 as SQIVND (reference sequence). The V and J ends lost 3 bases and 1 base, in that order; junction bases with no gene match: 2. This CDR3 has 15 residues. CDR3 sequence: CASSMRGASYNEQFF. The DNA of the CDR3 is TGTGCCAGTAGTATGCGGGGGGCTTCCTACAATGAGCAGTTCTTC. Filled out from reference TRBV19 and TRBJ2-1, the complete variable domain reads DGGITQSPKYLFRKEGQNVTLSCEQNLNHDAMYWYRQDPGQGLRLIYYSQIVNDFQKGDIAEGYSVSREKKESFPLTVTSAQKNPTAFYLCASSMRGASYNEQFFGPGTRLTVL.

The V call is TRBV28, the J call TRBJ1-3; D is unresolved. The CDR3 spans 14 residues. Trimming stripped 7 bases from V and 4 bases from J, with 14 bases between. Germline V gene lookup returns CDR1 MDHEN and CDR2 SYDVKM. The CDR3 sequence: CASTSTQPGNTIYF. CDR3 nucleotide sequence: TGTGCCAGCACATCTACCCAGCCAGGAAACACCATATATTTT.

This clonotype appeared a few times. CDR3 nucleotides: TGCGCCAGCAGCCAGGGGGCACAGGCGGCCACTGAAGCTTTCTTT. It encodes CASSQGAQAATEAFF. The chain links TRBV4-1 to TRBJ1-1; tentatively, D is TRBD1 (6 bases). CDR1 is MGHRA and CDR2 is YSYEKL in the germline V gene. CDR3 length: 15 amino acids. V was trimmed by 3 bases and J by 4 bases, leaving 15 bases between them.

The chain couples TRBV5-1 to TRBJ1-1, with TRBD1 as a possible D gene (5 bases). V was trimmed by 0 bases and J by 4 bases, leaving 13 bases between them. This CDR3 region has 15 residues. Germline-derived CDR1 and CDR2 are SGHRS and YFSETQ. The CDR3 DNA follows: TGCGCCAGCAGCTTGGAAATGGGGAGGGGCACTGAAGCTTTCTTT. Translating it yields CASSLEMGRGTEAFF.

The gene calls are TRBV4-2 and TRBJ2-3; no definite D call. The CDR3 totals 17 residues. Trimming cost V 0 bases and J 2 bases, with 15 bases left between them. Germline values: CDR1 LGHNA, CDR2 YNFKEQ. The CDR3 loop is CASSQDAYVAPTDTQYF. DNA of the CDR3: TGTGCCAGCAGCCAAGACGCGTATGTGGCCCCCACAGATACGCAGTATTTT.

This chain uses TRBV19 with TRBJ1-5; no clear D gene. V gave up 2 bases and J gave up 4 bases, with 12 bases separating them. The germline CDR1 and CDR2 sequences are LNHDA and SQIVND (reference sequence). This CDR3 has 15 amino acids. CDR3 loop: CASSIRQKHNQPQHF. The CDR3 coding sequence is TGTGCCAGTAGTATACGGCAGAAACATAATCAGCCCCAGCATTTT.

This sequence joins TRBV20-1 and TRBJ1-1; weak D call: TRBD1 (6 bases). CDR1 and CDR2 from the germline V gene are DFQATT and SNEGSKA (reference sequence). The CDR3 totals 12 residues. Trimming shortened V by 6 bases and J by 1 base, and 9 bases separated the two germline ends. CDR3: CSAKQGNTEAFF. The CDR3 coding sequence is TGCAGTGCGAAACAGGGGAACACTGAAGCTTTCTTT.